This TCR beta chain appears in the sequencing data of a study of blood T cell repertoires in COVID-19. Study information: The United States, Italy and Spain were the sources of the acute and convalescent COVID-19 samples. PBMCs, B-cell-depleted T cells, or T cells provided the cDNA or gDNA that made up the material.

V was shortened by 3 bases and J by 4 bases, with 16 bases between the two germline ends. This CDR3 region has 15 residues. CDR1 is SGHDT and CDR2 is YYEEEE in the germline V gene. In the original processing: Estimation of nucleated cell counts relied on the amplification of reference gene primers. The table came from immunoSEQ multiplex PCR; TCRdb's copy has only in-frame clones and leaves some out. The V and J calls and clone size come from that table; D and trimming were worked out from the DNA. The table lists about 250,000 clones, roughly 85% of them singletons. V gene TRBV5-6 combines with J gene TRBJ1-2; no clear D gene. The specimen was peripheral blood. This receptor was obtained from a man between 50 and 59 years old with active or convalescent COVID-19. The CDR3 reads CASSSSSSSVYGYTF. The CDR3 region has the DNA TGTGCCAGCAGCTCGAGCTCGAGCTCCGTCTATGGCTACACCTTC.